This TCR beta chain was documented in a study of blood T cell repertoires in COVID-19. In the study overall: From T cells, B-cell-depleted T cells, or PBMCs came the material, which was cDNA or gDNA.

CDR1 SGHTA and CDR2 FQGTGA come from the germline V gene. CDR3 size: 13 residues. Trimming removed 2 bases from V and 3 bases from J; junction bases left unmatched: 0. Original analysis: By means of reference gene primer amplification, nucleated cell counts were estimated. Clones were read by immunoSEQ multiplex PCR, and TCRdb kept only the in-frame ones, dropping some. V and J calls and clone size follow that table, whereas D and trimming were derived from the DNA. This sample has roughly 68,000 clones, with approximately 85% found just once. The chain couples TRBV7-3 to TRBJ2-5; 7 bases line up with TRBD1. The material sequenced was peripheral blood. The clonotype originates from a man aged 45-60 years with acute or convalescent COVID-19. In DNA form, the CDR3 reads TGTGCCAGCAGCTTAGACAGGGAAGAGACCCAGTACTTC. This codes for CASSLDREETQYF.